This T cell receptor (beta chain) comes out of a study of T-cell memory formation after mild COVID-19. Findings and limits, study-wide: For contracting clones, CD4+ ones sat mainly in CM and EM, CD8+ in EMRA. Memory cells collected pre-infection included some clones that later responded, suggesting cross-reactive memory joined.

The germline V gene has CDR1 MNHEY and CDR2 SVGAGI. V shed 7 bases and J shed 1 base, with 13 bases lying between them. The CDR3 consists of 14 residues. Constant-segment primers and 5'RACE yielded cDNA libraries for TCR alpha and TCR beta, each carrying sample barcodes and UMIs. TCRdb re-called the 5' RACE reads through MiXCR, storing one row per CDR3 protein. The data contain about 340,000 distinct CDR3 sequences, approximately 16% of them singletons. Comment on this clonotype: Its matching antigen is unknown.

Sequencing used PBMCs or a T cell subset sorted from them (not recorded which). This sequence originates from a man aged 18 to 35 who had mild COVID-19 (a few samples of this study predate the infection). Cell type and time point are not known. This chain uses TRBV6-5 with TRBJ1-1, with D possibly matching TRBD1 (6 bases). The CDR3 sequence: CASNDRRRNTEAFF. For the CDR3, the DNA is TGTGCCAGCAACGACAGGAGGAGGAACACTGAAGCTTTCTTT.